This is a list of T cell receptor beta chains from one sample in a study of OX40 agonist ivuxolimab in advanced cancers. Clones were read by immunoSEQ multiplex PCR, and TCRdb kept only the in-frame ones, dropping some. Of roughly 35,000 clones in the sample, roughly 90% were seen once. The sample consisted of CD4+ or CD8+ T cells sorted from blood, taken in a trial of the OX40 agonist ivuxolimab. These receptors all come from an adult with an advanced solid tumor such as melanoma, head and neck, liver or kidney cancer. The CDR3 runs from the conserved cysteine through the conserved F or W. D genes are given only for firm matches. Not all rows give a size; the values are once, few, many and, for expanded clones, a class.

v_call	d_call	j_call	clone_size	cdr3_aa	cdr3_nt
TRBV9	-	TRBJ2-2	-	CASSVAAGSTYTGELFF	TGTGCCAGCAGCGTAGCAGCGGGTAGTACTTACACCGGGGAGCTGTTTTTT
TRBV5-1	-	TRBJ2-1	-	CASTGLNYNEQFF	TGCGCCAGCACTGGCCTGAACTACAATGAGCAGTTCTTC
TRBV13	-	TRBJ1-1	-	CASSFVASNTEAFF	TGTGCCAGCAGCTTTGTGGCTTCGAACACTGAAGCTTTCTTT
TRBV28	TRBD2	TRBJ2-7	-	CASSLWASGNYEQYF	TGTGCCAGCAGTTTATGGGCAAGCGGGAACTACGAGCAGTACTTC
TRBV7-8	TRBD2	TRBJ2-5	-	CASSLASGGYQETQYF	TGTGCCAGCAGCTTAGCAAGCGGGGGCTACCAAGAGACCCAGTACTTC
TRBV4-3	TRBD2	TRBJ2-3	-	CASSPGARLAGVSQYF	TGCGCCAGCAGCCCAGGGGCGAGACTAGCGGGAGTTTCGCAGTATTTT
TRBV11-2	TRBD2	TRBJ2-7	once	CASSSRLALEEQYF	TGTGCCAGCAGCTCAAGACTAGCTTTAGAAGAGCAGTACTTC
TRBV9	-	TRBJ1-5	-	CASSPSGGRGQPQHF	TGTGCCAGCAGCCCATCCGGGGGGCGCGGACAGCCCCAGCATTTT
TRBV7-2	TRBD2	TRBJ2-5	-	CASSPLSGSGLETQYF	TGTGCCAGCAGCCCTCTTAGCGGGAGTGGGTTAGAGACCCAGTACTTC
TRBV5-1	-	TRBJ1-2	-	CASSLSGGANYGYTF	TGCGCCAGCAGCCTCAGCGGGGGGGCCAACTATGGCTACACCTTC
TRBV4-3	TRBD1	TRBJ1-2	-	CASSRDRGTYGYTF	TGCGCCAGCAGCCGAGACAGGGGGACCTATGGCTACACCTTC
TRBV11-2	-	TRBJ2-2	once	CASSPRGGQNTGELFF	TGTGCCAGCAGCCCCCGGGGCGGACAGAACACCGGGGAGCTGTTTTTT
TRBV27	TRBD2	TRBJ2-7	-	CASSFFGGGEQYF	TGTGCCAGCAGTTTTTTCGGGGGGGGCGAGCAGTACTTC
TRBV15	-	TRBJ1-1	-	CATSPSGGGVTEAFF	TGTGCCACCAGCCCATCCGGCGGGGGTGTCACTGAAGCTTTCTTT
TRBV4-3	TRBD1	TRBJ1-1	-	CASSQLQGVADTEAFF	TGCGCCAGCAGCCAATTACAGGGGGTTGCGGATACTGAAGCTTTCTTT
TRBV29-1	-	TRBJ2-1	-	CSVGDEQFF	TGCAGCGTCGGGGATGAGCAGTTCTTC
TRBV21-1	-	TRBJ2-1	-	CASSKEADPINLYNEQFF	TGTGCCAGCAGCAAAGAAGCGGACCCCATAAACCTCTACAATGAGCAGTTCTTC
TRBV7-9	TRBD2	TRBJ2-1	-	CASGRAYNEQFF	TGTGCCAGCGGGAGGGCCTACAATGAGCAGTTCTTC
TRBV28	-	TRBJ2-6	-	CASSSTPGLFSGANVLTF	TGTGCCAGCAGTTCGACCCCCGGGTTATTCTCTGGGGCCAACGTCCTGACTTTC
TRBV27	-	TRBJ2-7	-	CASGDYEQYF	TGTGCCAGCGGAGACTACGAGCAGTACTTC
TRBV9	-	TRBJ2-1	-	CASSGGLQPNNEQFF	TGTGCCAGCAGCGGGGGACTCCAACCTAACAATGAGCAGTTCTTC
TRBV28	TRBD2	TRBJ2-5	-	CASSLMQGLQETQYF	TGTGCCAGCAGTTTAATGCAGGGACTACAAGAGACCCAGTACTTC
TRBV6-6	TRBD2	TRBJ2-3	-	CASSYYTRTRTDTQYF	TGTGCCAGCAGTTACTACACCAGGACTAGAACAGATACGCAGTATTTT
TRBV6-5	-	TRBJ1-1	-	CASSYSTGTEAFF	TGTGCCAGCAGTTACTCGACAGGAACTGAAGCTTTCTTT
TRBV7-8	TRBD2	TRBJ2-3	-	CASSLEGGGPTDTQYF	TGTGCCAGCAGCTTAGAGGGCGGGGGGCCCACAGATACGCAGTATTTT
TRBV28	TRBD2	TRBJ2-1	-	CATLSQSGSTYNEQFF	TGTGCCACCCTTTCCCAAAGCGGGAGCACTTACAATGAGCAGTTCTTC
TRBV9	TRBD1	TRBJ1-4	-	CASSHGQGTNEKLFF	TGTGCCAGCAGCCACGGACAGGGGACAAATGAAAAACTGTTTTTT
TRBV7-8	-	TRBJ1-2	-	CASSLAGDGYTF	TGTGCCAGCAGCTTAGCGGGGGACGGCTACACCTTC
TRBV7-9	TRBD1	TRBJ1-5	once	CASSSGQGNQPQHF	TGTGCCAGCAGCTCGGGACAGGGTAACCAGCCCCAGCATTTT
TRBV18	-	TRBJ2-6	-	CASSPQFRATGAAEANVLTF	TGTGCCAGCTCACCACAGTTCAGGGCCACTGGGGCCGCTGAGGCCAACGTCCTGACTTTC
TRBV28	-	TRBJ1-4	-	CASSLSPGGEKLFF	TGTGCCAGCAGTTTGTCCCCGGGGGGTGAAAAACTGTTTTTT
TRBV14	-	TRBJ1-1	-	CASSQIWSGGVNTEAFF	TGTGCCAGCAGCCAAATATGGAGCGGAGGGGTGAACACTGAAGCTTTCTTT
TRBV27	TRBD2	TRBJ2-3	-	CAARGLAGASDTQYF	TGTGCCGCCCGAGGACTAGCGGGAGCTAGCGACACGCAGTATTTT
TRBV10-3	-	TRBJ1-2	-	CAISDNLEGAEVGYTF	TGTGCCATCAGTGATAATCTTGAAGGGGCAGAAGTGGGCTACACCTTC
TRBV27	TRBD1	TRBJ2-1	-	CASSPPGGEQFF	TGTGCCAGCAGCCCCCCAGGGGGTGAGCAGTTCTTC
TRBV4-3	TRBD1	TRBJ1-2	-	CASSQDGTGINYGYTF	TGCGCCAGCAGCCAAGATGGGACAGGGATTAACTATGGCTACACCTTC
TRBV28	TRBD2	TRBJ2-7	-	CASTSREVTYEQYF	TGTGCCAGCACCTCGCGGGAGGTTACCTACGAGCAGTACTTC
TRBV6-5	-	TRBJ2-7	-	CASSQDSFPREQYF	TGTGCCAGCAGCCAAGACTCCTTCCCGAGGGAGCAGTACTTC
TRBV5-1	-	TRBJ1-1	-	CASSNRRGQAVNTEAFF	TGCGCCAGCAGCAACCGCCGGGGCCAGGCGGTGAACACTGAAGCTTTCTTT
TRBV5-5	-	TRBJ1-2	-	CASSQDSLGDYGYTF	TGTGCCAGCAGCCAAGACAGCCTCGGGGACTATGGCTACACCTTC
TRBV19	-	TRBJ1-5	-	CASSIVSRYQPQHF	TGTGCCAGTAGTATCGTCAGCCGATATCAGCCCCAGCATTTT
TRBV9	-	TRBJ2-2	-	CASSVSPQQTNTGELFF	TGTGCCAGCAGCGTAAGCCCTCAACAAACGAACACCGGGGAGCTGTTTTTT
TRBV28	TRBD1	TRBJ1-1	-	CASRRRDREAFF	TGTGCCAGCAGGCGGAGGGACAGAGAAGCTTTCTTT
TRBV28	TRBD1	TRBJ2-3	-	CASSFHIGTGEDLGSHTDTQYF	TGTGCCAGCAGCTTCCATATTGGGACAGGAGAAGACTTGGGAAGCCACACAGATACGCAGTATTTT
TRBV27	-	TRBJ2-7	-	CASSFVAGPNSYEQYF	TGTGCCAGCAGTTTTGTCGCAGGACCAAACTCCTACGAGCAGTACTTC
TRBV18	TRBD2	TRBJ2-7	-	CASSPMAGVSYEQYF	TGTGCCAGCTCACCAATGGCGGGGGTTTCCTACGAGCAGTACTTC
TRBV19	-	TRBJ1-5	-	CASSIVEDVIGNQPQHF	TGTGCCAGTAGTATAGTTGAGGACGTTATAGGCAATCAGCCCCAGCATTTT
TRBV4-1	-	TRBJ2-7	-	CASSPRGPGLAVEQYF	TGCGCCAGCAGCCCCAGGGGGCCGGGACTAGCAGTCGAGCAGTACTTC
TRBV7-6	-	TRBJ2-5	-	CASSPHLIMETQYF	TGTGCCAGCAGCCCCCATCTGATCATGGAGACCCAGTACTTC
TRBV4-1	-	TRBJ2-3	-	CASSQGTADTQYF	TGCGCCAGCAGCCAGGGGACGGCAGATACGCAGTATTTT
TRBV29-1	TRBD2	TRBJ2-7	-	CSVMTSGIGTYEQYF	TGCAGCGTTATGACTAGCGGGATAGGGACCTACGAGCAGTACTTC
TRBV9	-	TRBJ2-1	-	CASSVTPGEQFF	TGTGCCAGCAGCGTAACTCCTGGCGAGCAGTTCTTC
TRBV28	TRBD2	TRBJ2-7	-	CASRHTSGSSYEQYF	TGTGCCAGCAGACACACTAGCGGGAGCTCCTACGAGCAGTACTTC
TRBV27	-	TRBJ2-6	once	CASSYRRNSGANVLTF	TGTGCCAGCAGTTACAGACGCAACTCTGGGGCCAACGTCCTGACTTTC
TRBV28	-	TRBJ1-2	once	CASMGLPYGYTF	TGTGCCAGCATGGGCCTCCCCTATGGCTACACCTTC
TRBV19	-	TRBJ2-1	-	CASSRPNTGNNEQFF	TGTGCCAGTAGTCGACCAAATACAGGGAACAATGAGCAGTTCTTC
TRBV7-9	-	TRBJ2-7	once	CASSSAKTGFSYEQYF	TGTGCCAGCAGCTCGGCCAAAACGGGATTCTCCTACGAGCAGTACTTC